These T cell receptor beta chains were read from a single sample in a study of T cell responses to AZD1222 COVID-19 vaccine. The data were produced by immunoSEQ multiplex PCR, yet TCRdb's version contains in-frame clones alone and is incomplete. This sample has about 160,000 clones, with about 91% found just once. This specimen consisted of peripheral blood, obtained on day 0 of MenACWY control vaccination. Receptors were obtained from an adult in good health. Both conserved end residues are part of each CDR3. The D gene is left open where the match is weak. Part of the rows lack a size; the others show once, few, many or a class for expanded clones.

clone_size | j_call | cdr3_length | d_call | v_call | cdr3_aa | cdr3_nt
. | TRBJ1-4 | 13 | . | TRBV27 | CASRGLANEKLFF | TGTGCCAGCCGGGGTCTAGCTAATGAAAAACTGTTTTTT
. | TRBJ1-4 | 12 | . | TRBV2 | CASSQGWEKLFF | TGTGCCAGCAGCCAAGGGTGGGAAAAACTGTTTTTT
. | TRBJ2-7 | 13 | . | TRBV7-2 | CASSLRAKYEQYF | TGTGCCAGCAGCTTAAGAGCAAAATACGAGCAGTACTTC
. | TRBJ1-2 | 16 | TRBD1 | TRBV28 | CASSLLDRGSLSGYTF | TGTGCCAGCAGTTTATTGGACAGGGGGAGCTTGAGTGGCTACACCTTC
. | TRBJ2-7 | 15 | TRBD2 | TRBV3-1/TRBV3-2 | CASSPGGGRAYEQYF | TGTGCCAGCAGCCCCGGAGGCGGGAGGGCCTACGAGCAGTACTTC
. | TRBJ1-3 | 17 | . | TRBV3-1/TRBV3-2 | CASSRTPGTGGGNTIYF | TGTGCCAGCAGCCGTACCCCCGGGACGGGAGGAGGAAACACCATATATTTT
. | TRBJ1-5 | 14 | . | TRBV6-5 | CASSRLDGEGPQHF | TGTGCCAGCAGCCGACTAGACGGCGAAGGGCCCCAGCATTTT
once | TRBJ2-7 | 13 | . | TRBV7-2 | CASSSRNAYEQYF | TGTGCCAGCAGCTCCAGAAACGCCTACGAGCAGTACTTC
. | TRBJ2-5 | 16 | TRBD1 | TRBV6-2/TRBV6-3 | CASSYSSFGTGGTQYF | TGTGCCAGCAGTTACTCGTCGTTTGGGACAGGGGGGACCCAGTACTTC
. | TRBJ2-1 | 17 | . | TRBV3-1/TRBV3-2 | CASSQEWMGGLYNEQFF | TGTGCCAGCAGCCAAGAGTGGATGGGAGGACTTTACAATGAGCAGTTCTTC
once | TRBJ2-5 | 14 | TRBD1 | TRBV4-2 | CASSQEGTAETQYF | TGTGCCAGCAGCCAAGAGGGGACAGCCGAGACCCAGTACTTC
. | TRBJ2-7 | 15 | TRBD2 | TRBV6-5 | CASSSPGLVNYEQYF | TGTGCCAGCAGTTCCCCTGGACTAGTTAACTACGAGCAGTACTTC
once | TRBJ2-7 | 11 | . | TRBV30 | CAWSSLYEQYF | TGTGCCTGGTCCAGTTTATACGAGCAGTACTTC
. | TRBJ1-5 | 14 | . | TRBV10-2 | CASSESAAAGPQHF | TGCGCCAGCAGTGAGTCGGCAGCAGCTGGGCCCCAGCATTTT
. | TRBJ2-1 | 15 | TRBD2 | TRBV28 | CASSRIAGAYNEQFF | TGTGCCAGCAGTCGCATAGCGGGAGCCTACAATGAGCAGTTCTTC
. | TRBJ1-2 | 16 | . | TRBV6-2/TRBV6-3 | CASSSRSVFGTYGYTF | TGTGCCAGCAGTTCCCGCTCCGTCTTTGGGACTTATGGCTACACCTTC
once | TRBJ1-1 | 12 | . | TRBV18 | CASSPVATEAFF | TGTGCCAGCTCACCGGTTGCCACTGAAGCTTTCTTT
. | TRBJ2-7 | 15 | . | TRBV9 | CASSPHTRDLYEQYF | TGTGCCAGCAGCCCCCATACCCGGGACCTCTACGAGCAGTACTTC
. | TRBJ1-1 | 14 | . | TRBV5-6 | CASSLLAGYTEAFF | TGTGCCAGCAGCTTGTTGGCAGGGTACACTGAAGCTTTCTTT
. | TRBJ1-2 | 12 | . | TRBV7-2 | CASSSRGGGYTF | TGTGCCAGCAGCTCCAGGGGTGGTGGCTACACCTTC
. | TRBJ2-3 | 18 | TRBD2 | TRBV5-5 | CASSDRLAGGPSTDTQYF | TGTGCCAGCAGCGACCGACTAGCGGGAGGGCCAAGCACAGATACGCAGTATTTT
. | TRBJ2-1 | 15 | TRBD2 | TRBV28 | CASSPRLAGGFEQFF | TGTGCCAGTTCGCCCCGACTAGCGGGAGGGTTTGAGCAGTTCTTC
once | TRBJ1-2 | 13 | . | TRBV29-1 | CSAPTAANYGYTF | TGCAGCGCTCCGACAGCAGCTAACTATGGCTACACCTTC
. | TRBJ1-1 | 13 | . | TRBV11-2 | CASSLASGAEAFF | TGTGCCAGCAGCTTAGCGTCGGGGGCCGAAGCTTTCTTT
. | TRBJ2-3 | 13 | . | TRBV30 | CAWARVSTDTQYF | TGTGCCTGGGCCCGGGTGAGCACAGATACGCAGTATTTT
. | TRBJ1-6 | 15 | . | TRBV7-2 | CASSPGEMGNSPLHF | TGTGCCAGCAGCCCCGGGGAAATGGGGAATTCACCCCTCCACTTT
. | TRBJ1-4 | 15 | TRBD1 | TRBV19 | CASSINRGGDEKLFF | TGTGCCAGTAGTATAAACAGGGGAGGCGATGAAAAACTGTTTTTT
. | TRBJ2-5 | 11 | . | TRBV30 | CAWRGVETQYF | TGTGCCTGGAGGGGTGTGGAGACCCAGTACTTC
. | TRBJ1-3 | 13 | . | TRBV30 | CAWSVGSGNTIYF | TGTGCCTGGAGTGTGGGGTCTGGAAACACCATATATTTT
. | TRBJ1-5 | 15 | . | TRBV28 | CASSSGQVINQPQHF | TGTGCCAGCAGTTCAGGCCAGGTCATCAATCAGCCCCAGCATTTT
. | TRBJ2-5 | 15 | . | TRBV3-1/TRBV3-2 | CASSQVVRGQETQYF | TGTGCCAGCAGCCAGGTGGTGAGGGGGCAAGAGACCCAGTACTTC
. | TRBJ1-3 | 16 | . | TRBV4-1 | CASSPGGGEAGNTIYF | TGCGCCAGCAGCCCCGGAGGGGGAGAGGCTGGAAACACCATATATTTT
. | TRBJ2-2 | 17 | . | TRBV4-1 | CASSQDIRRTIHGELFF | TGCGCCAGCAGCCAAGATATTCGTCGGACAATCCACGGGGAGCTGTTTTTT
. | TRBJ2-6 | 14 | . | TRBV5-1 | CASSLARGANVLTF | TGCGCCAGCAGCTTGGCCCGGGGGGCCAACGTCCTGACTTTC
once | TRBJ2-7 | 11 | . | TRBV20-1 | CSALMDYEQYF | TGCAGTGCTCTTATGGACTACGAGCAGTACTTC
. | TRBJ2-5 | 17 | TRBD2 | TRBV5-1 | CASSFPPPTSGYETQYF | TGCGCCAGCAGCTTTCCTCCCCCGACTAGCGGTTACGAGACCCAGTACTTC
. | TRBJ1-3 | 14 | . | TRBV28 | CASSLGGALNTIYF | TGTGCCAGCAGCCTGGGGGGGGCACTAAACACCATATATTTT
. | TRBJ1-5 | 15 | TRBD1 | TRBV19 | CASSIRGQGRQPQHF | TGTGCCAGTAGTATACGGGGACAGGGGCGTCAGCCCCAGCATTTT
once | TRBJ1-2 | 13 | . | TRBV7-9 | CASTTPGALGYTF | TGTGCCAGCACCACCCCAGGGGCTCTCGGCTACACCTTC
. | TRBJ2-3 | 14 | . | TRBV4-3 | CASRGHLSTDTQYF | TGCGCCAGCAGGGGACATCTAAGCACAGATACGCAGTATTTT
. | TRBJ2-3 | 18 | . | TRBV7-6 | CASSLIPTTGGTTDTQYF | TGTGCCAGCAGCTTAATCCCTACTACTGGCGGGACCACAGATACGCAGTATTTT
. | TRBJ2-7 | 14 | . | TRBV5-6 | CASSLYAVGGEQYF | TGTGCCAGCAGCTTGTACGCAGTCGGAGGCGAGCAGTACTTC
. | TRBJ2-2 | 14 | . | TRBV9 | CASSWTQNTGELFF | TGTGCCAGCAGTTGGACTCAAAACACCGGGGAGCTGTTTTTT
. | TRBJ1-3 | 13 | . | TRBV23-1 | CASSPDTGNTIYF | TGCGCCAGCAGTCCAGATACCGGAAACACCATATATTTT
. | TRBJ2-1 | 14 | . | TRBV28 | CASSFSVLANEQFF | TGTGCCAGCAGTTTCAGTGTCTTGGCCAATGAGCAGTTCTTC
. | TRBJ1-4 | 13 | TRBD1 | TRBV5-1 | CASSWGQGEKLFF | TGCGCCAGCAGCTGGGGACAGGGCGAAAAACTGTTTTTT
. | TRBJ1-6 | 16 | TRBD1 | TRBV5-1 | CASSLEGTGVNSPLHF | TGCGCCAGCAGCTTGGAGGGGACAGGGGTGAATTCACCCCTCCACTTT
. | TRBJ1-1 | 14 | TRBD1 | TRBV6-5 | CASRKGAQRTEAFF | TGTGCCAGCAGAAAGGGGGCTCAGCGGACTGAAGCTTTCTTT
. | TRBJ1-1 | 13 | TRBD1 | TRBV29-1 | CSATGTGNTEAFF | TGCAGCGCAACCGGGACAGGGAACACTGAAGCTTTCTTT
. | TRBJ1-1 | 14 | . | TRBV3-1/TRBV3-2 | CASSPPHSNTEAFF | TGTGCCAGCAGCCCCCCACACTCGAACACTGAAGCTTTCTTT
. | TRBJ1-2 | 13 | . | TRBV30 | CAWTGSRNYGYTF | TGTGCCTGGACGGGTTCTAGAAACTATGGCTACACCTTC
. | TRBJ2-7 | 11 | . | TRBV28 | CATYYSYEQYF | TGTGCCACCTATTACTCCTACGAGCAGTACTTC
. | TRBJ1-3 | 15 | . | TRBV14 | CASSLFASSGNTIYF | TGTGCCAGCAGCCTTTTTGCGAGCTCTGGAAACACCATATATTTT
. | TRBJ2-1 | 13 | . | TRBV30 | CAWSVGTDNEQFF | TGTGCCTGGAGTGTGGGAACGGACAATGAGCAGTTCTTC
. | TRBJ1-2 | 12 | . | TRBV12-3/TRBV12-4 | CASSSGVYGYTF | TGTGCCAGCAGTTCAGGGGTATATGGCTACACCTTC